These 7 T cell receptor beta chains were all obtained from the same sample, sequenced in a study of cytotoxic CD8 clonotypes in ibrutinib-treated CLL. TCRdb keeps only in-frame clones here, not all; method: immunoSEQ multiplex PCR. Found here are roughly 150,000 clones, more than 70% of them singletons; the top ten hold approximately 3%. Sequencing was performed on PBMCs, taken at disease progression, from a patient treated with ibrutinib. These receptors originate from a human donor with chronic lymphocytic leukemia.

The chain uses TRBV11-2 and TRBJ2-3; TRBD2 agrees at 8 bases. CDR3 length: 18 amino acids. Germline V gene lookup returns CDR1 SGHAT and CDR2 FQNNGV. After removal of 0 bases from V and 2 bases from J, the junction contained 10 bases not matched to a gene. The CDR3 DNA reads as TGTGCCAGCAGCTTAGATCGTAGAGCGGGGGTACTCACAGATACGCAGTATTTT. As protein: CASSLDRRAGVLTDTQYF.

This clone came up once. This sequence joins TRBV7-9 and TRBJ2-1; 7 nucleotides line up with TRBD2. J was trimmed by 8 bases and V by 5 bases; bases with no gene match: 12. Germline assignment: CDR1 SEHNR and CDR2 FQNEAQ (reference sequence). This CDR3 is built from 15 residues. For the CDR3, the DNA is TGTGCCAGCAGCAGCTTGGCGGGAGAAGGGGATGAGCAGTTCTTC. Encoded protein: CASSSLAGEGDEQFF. The entire variable domain, with the rest obtained from reference TRBV7-9 and TRBJ2-1, is as follows: DTGVSQNPRHKITKRGQNVTFRCDPISEHNRLYWYRQTLGQGPEFLTYFQNEAQLEKSRLLSDRFSAERPKGSFSTLEIQRTEQGDSAMYLCASSSLAGEGDEQFFGPGTRLTVL.

CDR3 region: CAIDSGANVLTF. DNA of the CDR3: TGTGCCATTGACTCTGGGGCCAACGTCCTGACTTTC. The chain links TRBV6-5 to TRBJ2-6; D gene uncertain. This CDR3 has 12 residues. V dropped 10 bases and J dropped 0 bases, with 4 bases sitting between them. Germline CDR1 reads MNHEY; CDR2 reads SVGAGI.

The chain employs TRBV18 and TRBJ2-3; TRBD2 matches 12 bases. CDR3 length: 17 amino acids. V trimming: 5 bases; J trimming: 6 bases; junction bases outside the gene matches: 12. Germline CDR1 is KGHSH and CDR2 is LQKENI. The CDR3, as DNA: TGTGCCAGCTCATCGGGACTAGCGGGCCCCGGAGGGGATACGCAGTATTTT. It specifies CASSSGLAGPGGDTQYF. Full variable domain (rest looked up from reference TRBV18 and TRBJ2-3): NAGVMQNPRHLVRRRGQEARLRCSPMKGHSHVYWYRQLPEEGLKFMVYLQKENIIDESGMPKERFSAEFPKEGPSILRIQQVVRGDSAAYFCASSSGLAGPGGDTQYFGPGTRLTVL.

The V and J genes are TRBV6-5 and TRBJ2-1; 10 bases are a match to TRBD1. V lost 10 bases and J lost 9; bases outside the gene matches: 9. The CDR3 has 13 amino acids. Looked up from germline, CDR1 is MNHEY and CDR2 is SVGAGI. CDR3 in DNA: TGTGCCACCAGACAGGGGGCTGGGTTTGAGCAGTTCTTC. This encodes CATRQGAGFEQFF.

V and J are TRBV25-1 and TRBJ2-2; D is ambiguous. Trimming shortened V by 5 bases and J by 0 bases, and 7 bases separated the two germline ends. The CDR3 sequence is 14 residues long. The V gene's germline CDR1 is MGHDK and CDR2 SYGVNS. CDR3 coding DNA: TGTGCCAGCAGTCCGCAGGCGAACACCGGGGAGCTGTTTTTT. Translated, it gives CASSPQANTGELFF.

The chain employs TRBV11-3 and TRBJ2-2; a weak D match, TRBD2 (6 bases). Deletions cut 1 base from V and 2 bases from J, with 11 bases between. Germline V lookup: CDR1 SGHNT, CDR2 YENEEA. This CDR3 spans 16 amino acids. Here the CDR3 DNA reads TGTGCCAGCAGCTTAGGGGGGACTGTTAACACCGGGGAGCTGTTTTTT. As protein: CASSLGGTVNTGELFF.